Shown below are 29 T cell receptor beta chains from a single sample sequenced in a study of blood T cells in healthy people across ages. Together with a sample-barcoded 5' primer, a J-beta primer mix was included in a second PCR lasting about 7 to 11 cycles. MiXCR, applied by TCRdb to the 5' RACE reads, yields one record per CDR3 protein. Here the sample spans 750,000 to 950,000 distinct CDR3 sequences, approximately 24% being singletons. These data were likewise used in another study, on T cells of mothers and their children.

Sequencing used blood. The receptors derive from a boy aged 5-17 years in good health.

This clonotype was seen a handful of times. The chain is built from TRBV20-1 and TRBJ1-3, with TRBD1 as a possible D gene (5 bases). Trimming pared 7 bases from V and 0 bases from J, leaving 19 bases between. CDR1 DFQATT and CDR2 SNEGSKA come from the germline V gene (reference sequence). This CDR3 has 16 amino acids. The CDR3 loop reads CSVAPGTQGSGNTIYF. CDR3 in DNA: TGCAGTGTCGCTCCCGGGACTCAGGGCTCTGGAAACACCATATATTTT.

The table lists this clonotype with a few counts. The chain has TRBV5-1 and TRBJ2-7, with D perhaps TRBD1 (6 bases). The V end lost 4 bases, the J end lost 0 bases, and 14 bases lay between the germline ends. Germline V gene sequence: CDR1 SGHRS, CDR2 YFSETQ. This CDR3 comprises 15 residues. The CDR3 loop is CASSTIPGDSYEQYF. The CDR3 DNA follows: TGCGCCAGCAGCACGATACCAGGGGACTCCTACGAGCAGTACTTC.

The J gene is TRBJ2-5, the V gene TRBV27, with TRBD2 matching over 9 bases. The length of the CDR3 is 15 residues. Trimming at V came to 10 bases and at J to 4 bases, leaving 13 bases not matched to a gene. Germline V CDR1 and CDR2: MNHEY, SMNVEV (reference sequence). The CDR3 DNA reads as TGTGCCACCATGGCGGGGGGGGTAGGAGGAGAGACCCAGTACTTC. Its translation: CATMAGGVGGETQYF.

This chain uses TRBV6-1 with TRBJ2-5; D is perhaps TRBD2 (6 bases). This CDR3 has 15 amino acids. Trimming pared 7 bases from V and 10 bases from J, leaving 25 bases between. Germline loops: CDR1 MNHNS, CDR2 SASEGT. CDR3 sequence: CASIPPAGRGGVQYF. The CDR3 nucleotides read TGTGCCAGCATTCCCCCAGCTGGGCGGGGCGGGGTCCAGTACTTC.

This clonotype was observed a few times. This chain connects TRBV28 to TRBJ2-5; no clear D gene. The germline V gene has CDR1 MDHEN and CDR2 SYDVKM. The CDR3 extends over 16 amino acids. The germline V and J ends were trimmed by 1 base and 8 bases, with 20 bases remaining between them. The CDR3 DNA sequence: TGTGCCAGCAGTTTATCCGGGCGGCAGAGGCTAGGAACCCAGTACTTC. Its translation: CASSLSGRQRLGTQYF.

The CDR3 DNA reads TGCAGTGCTACGACTAGCGGGGGGGCCTTCTACAATGAGCAGTTCTTC. This encodes CSATTSGGAFYNEQFF. This chain links TRBV20-1 with TRBJ2-1; the match to TRBD2 covers 14 bases. The CDR3 extends over 16 amino acids. Germline-derived CDR1 and CDR2 are DFQATT and SNEGSKA (reference sequence). The V and J ends lost 4 bases and 3 bases, in that order; junction bases with no gene match: 5.

There are many counts of this clonotype. V gene TRBV4-1 combines with J gene TRBJ2-3, with D unresolved. This CDR3 region has 16 residues. From germline, CDR1 is MGHRA and CDR2 YSYEKL. Trimming pared 4 bases from V and 0 bases from J, leaving 14 bases between. In DNA form, the CDR3 reads TGCGCCAGCAGCCTCGCCTGGCGGATTAGCACAGATACGCAGTATTTT. Encoded protein: CASSLAWRISTDTQYF.

The J gene is TRBJ1-1, the V gene TRBV18; D is undetermined. Germline lookup yields CDR1 KGHSH and CDR2 LQKENI. The CDR3 sequence is 14 residues long. Trimming pared 2 bases from V and 2 bases from J, leaving 9 bases between. The CDR3 bases are TGTGCCAGCTCACCAGCCCGCCTTAACACTGAAGCTTTCTTT. Translated: CASSPARLNTEAFF.

This clonotype has just a few counts. The gene calls are TRBV9 and TRBJ2-4, with a possible D match to TRBD1 (6 bases). Trimming stripped 0 bases from V and 2 bases from J, with 9 bases between. Per germline, CDR1 SGDLS and CDR2 YYNGEE. This CDR3 region has 15 residues. The DNA for the CDR3 is TGTGCCAGCAGCGTAGAGGGGGACACCAAAAACATTCAGTACTTC. Encoded protein: CASSVEGDTKNIQYF.

This clonotype came up a few times. The CDR3 sequence: CASSTGREETQYF. DNA of the CDR3: TGTGCCAGCAGCACGGGCCGAGAGGAGACCCAGTACTTC. This rearrangement joins TRBV3-1 to TRBJ2-5; D uncertain. CDR3 length: 13 residues. CDR1 and CDR2 (germline): LGHDT, YNNKEL (reference sequence). Trimming took 5 bases from V and 5 from J, leaving 12 bases between them.

There are a few counts of this clonotype. The chain combines TRBV2 with TRBJ2-2; 7 bases map to TRBD2. Looked up from germline, CDR1 is SNHLY and CDR2 is FYNNEI. The CDR3 consists of 16 residues. Germline trimming cut 7 bases from V and 5 bases from J; bases unmatched to any gene: 13. The CDR3 sequence: CASTEGRGGTTGELFF. In DNA form, the CDR3 reads TGTGCCAGCACCGAAGGGAGGGGTGGGACGACCGGGGAGCTGTTTTTT.

On this clonotype: A read error may produce the germline difference seen at one junction end. The chain recombines TRBV12-3 or TRBV12-4 with TRBJ2-5; 13 bases match TRBD2. The CDR3 spans 15 residues. CDR3 region: CASSFSGLAGATQYF. The CDR3 coding sequence is TGTGCCAGCAGTTTCTCCGGACTAGCGGGGGCCACCCAATACTTC.

V and J are TRBV7-2 and TRBJ2-1, with D hard to call. This CDR3 comprises 11 residues. Germline CDR1 and CDR2: SGHTA and FQGNSA. Trimming shortened V by 4 bases and J by 8 bases, and 6 bases separated the two germline ends. CDR3 residues: CASSYTDEQFF. CDR3 coding DNA: TGTGCCAGCAGCTACACGGATGAGCAGTTCTTC.

The table lists this clonotype with a count of one. This chain joins TRBV24-1 and TRBJ2-3, with D unresolved. Trimming left V 7 bases short and J 6 bases short, with 13 bases between. CDR3 length equals 13 residues. Germline values: CDR1 KGHDR, CDR2 SFDVKD. The CDR3 DNA reads as TGTGCCACCAGCGAAGGCGCGCATGATACGCAGTATTTT. Its translation: CATSEGAHDTQYF.

About this clonotype itself: Being one base from a much bigger clone, this may be a read error. V gene TRBV5-1 combines with J gene TRBJ2-5; TRBD1 is a possible D gene (6 bases). The CDR3 runs to 15 residues. Germline V gene lookup returns CDR1 SGHRS and CDR2 YFSETQ. DNA of the CDR3: TGCGCCAGCAGCGCCCTAGGGGGATTACAAGAGGCCCAGTACTTC. The encoded protein is CASSALGGLQEAQYF. The full variable domain, rest sourced from reference TRBV5-1 and TRBJ2-5, is KAGVTQTPRYLIKTRGQQVTLSCSPISGHRSVSWYQQTPGQGLQFLFEYFSETQRNKGNFPGRFSGRQFSNSRSEMNVSTLELGDSALYLCASSALGGLQEAQYFGPGTRLLVL.

V gene TRBV6-6 combines with J gene TRBJ1-5, with no clear D. The CDR3 runs 15 residues. In germline, CDR1 is MNHNY, CDR2 SVGAGI (reference sequence). V was trimmed by 5 bases and J by 0 bases, leaving 11 bases between them. The DNA for the CDR3 is TGTGCCAGCAGTCCCCCTACACCTAGCAATCAGCCCCAGCATTTT. Amino acid sequence: CASSPPTPSNQPQHF.

Only a few counts were recorded for this clonotype. The chain carries TRBV4-2 and TRBJ2-1; unclear D gene. V was pared by 0 bases and J by 0 bases, with 9 bases between. Germline V gene sequence: CDR1 LGHNA, CDR2 YNFKEQ. The CDR3 is made up of 16 amino acids. CDR3 bases: TGTGCCAGCAGCCAAGAATCTGCCTACTCCTACAATGAGCAGTTCTTC. Amino acids: CASSQESAYSYNEQFF.

This clonotype has more than one count but fewer than ten. CDR3 nucleotide sequence: TGTGCCAGCAGCTTAACAGGGGCGGGGTACGAGCAGTACTTC. It is translated as CASSLTGAGYEQYF. The chain is built from TRBV5-6 and TRBJ2-7; D might be TRBD1 (7 bases). In germline, CDR1 is SGHDT, CDR2 YYEEEE. The CDR3 covers 14 residues. V gave up 2 bases and J gave up 4 bases, with 13 bases separating them.

With respect to this clonotype: An end of the junction differs from the germline gene, which may be a read error. The gene calls are TRBV7-9 and TRBJ2-5, with 14 positions matching TRBD2. CDR3 size: 15 residues. CDR1 and CDR2 (germline): SEHNR, FQNEAQ (reference sequence). Written as DNA, the CDR3 is TGTGCCAGCAGCTTAGCGACGACTAGCGGGGGGGCCGGGTTCTTC. Its translation is CASSLATTSGGAGFF.

As concerns this clonotype: With a much larger clone just one base away, this may be a read error. The CDR3 DNA reads TGTGCCAGCAGGGGGACAGGGGGCAATCAGCCCCAGCATTTT. Protein product: CASRGTGGNQPQHF. This rearrangement joins TRBV7-9 to TRBJ1-5; 10 bases are a match to TRBD1. Germline lookup yields CDR1 SEHNR and CDR2 FQNEAQ (reference sequence). V lost 6 bases to trimming and J lost 2 bases; unmatched junction nucleotides: 1. This CDR3 contains 14 residues.

This clonotype occurred a few times. CDR3 sequence reads: CAWSVLRGGNTEAFF. The CDR3 DNA reads as TGTGCCTGGAGTGTACTTCGGGGAGGGAACACTGAAGCTTTCTTT. The J gene is TRBJ1-1, the V gene TRBV30, with D hard to call. This CDR3 region has 15 residues. Germline-derived CDR1 and CDR2 are GTSNPN and SVGIG (reference sequence). Trimming removed 0 bases at V and 1 base at J, with 12 bases between. The full variable domain, completed using reference TRBV30 and TRBJ1-1, is SQTIHQWPATLVQPVGSPLSLECTVEGTSNPNLYWYRQAAGRGLQLLFYSVGIGQISSEVPQNLSASRPQDRQFILSSKKLLLSDSGFYLCAWSVLRGGNTEAFFGQGTRLTVV.

The chain links TRBV12-3 or TRBV12-4 to TRBJ2-1, with a tentative D call TRBD2 (6 bases). This CDR3 has 15 amino acids. V was trimmed by 3 bases and J by 2 bases, leaving 11 bases between them. The CDR3 sequence: CASSFPTRAYNEQFF. DNA of the CDR3: TGTGCCAGCAGTTTCCCGACTAGGGCCTACAATGAGCAGTTCTTC.

This chain links TRBV6-5 with TRBJ1-2; D perhaps matches TRBD1 (5 bases). Trimming took 4 bases from V and 4 from J, leaving 16 bases between them. Looked up from germline, CDR1 is MNHEY and CDR2 is SVGAGI. CDR3 size: 15 residues. In DNA, the CDR3 is TGTGCCAGCAGTTCCACAGGCATTGGGGGCTATGGCTACACCTTC. This codes for CASSSTGIGGYGYTF.

This clonotype was observed a handful of times. V usage is TRBV4-1 and J usage is TRBJ2-1; 8 bases fit TRBD1. The CDR3 spans 19 residues. The ends lost 1 base at V and 3 bases at J; junction bases unmatched: 14. Germline assignment: CDR1 MGHRA and CDR2 YSYEKL. CDR3 in amino acids: CASSQGFRGQARHYNEQFF. The CDR3 coding sequence is TGCGCCAGCAGCCAAGGATTCAGGGGACAGGCCAGACACTACAATGAGCAGTTCTTC.

The chain is built from TRBV4-1 and TRBJ2-1, with unresolved D. The V end was cut by 0 bases, the J end by 9 bases, with 15 bases between. CDR1 is MGHRA and CDR2 is YSYEKL in the germline V gene. This CDR3 spans 15 amino acids. This CDR3 is CASSQDLGRTAEQFF. CDR3 DNA sequence: TGCGCCAGCAGCCAAGATCTGGGCCGGACGGCTGAGCAGTTCTTC.

The rearrangement links TRBV5-1 to TRBJ2-2, with D possibly TRBD2 on 6 matching bases. This CDR3 has 12 residues. In germline, CDR1 is SGHRS, CDR2 YFSETQ. The V and J ends lost 4 bases and 8 bases respectively, with 9 bases between them. The CDR3 reads CASSHGGGELFF. DNA for the CDR3: TGCGCCAGCAGCCACGGGGGTGGGGAGCTGTTTTTT.

This clonotype was recorded a few times. This chain uses TRBV27 with TRBJ2-5; possibly TRBD2 for D (5 bases). Trimming pared 5 bases from V and 1 base from J, leaving 14 bases between. The CDR3 runs to 15 residues. From germline, CDR1 is MNHEY and CDR2 SMNVEV (reference sequence). CDR3 sequence reads: CASSNGLIGQETQYF. Here the CDR3 DNA reads TGTGCCAGCAGTAACGGACTTATCGGCCAAGAGACCCAGTACTTC.

The genes are TRBV29-1 and TRBJ2-1; 9 bases are shared with TRBD2. Germline assignment: CDR1 SQVTM and CDR2 ANQGSEA. This CDR3 is 13 amino acids long. J was trimmed by 2 bases and V by 6 bases; bases with no gene match: 2. In DNA, the CDR3 is TGCAGCGTCAGCGGGGGGCCCTACAATGAGCAGTTCTTC. Encoded protein: CSVSGGPYNEQFF.

This clonotype was seen a handful of times. The chain joins TRBV29-1 to TRBJ2-5; possibly TRBD2 for D (6 bases). TRBJ2-1 matches the DNA end more closely, so the J call is doubtful. The CDR3 extends over 14 amino acids. Germline CDR1 is SQVTM and CDR2 is ANQGSEA. The CDR3 protein is CSVPLRGGNNEQFF. The DNA of the CDR3 is TGCAGCGTCCCCCTACGTGGGGGGAACAATGAGCAGTTCTTC.